The 5 T cell receptor beta chains given below trace back to one sample, sequenced in a study of T-cell memory formation after mild COVID-19. In TCRdb, the 5' RACE reads were re-called with MiXCR into one record per CDR3 protein. Among over 10,000 distinct CDR3 sequences, around 16% were seen once, and the ten largest hold roughly 55%. What was sequenced was PBMCs or a T cell subset sorted from them (not recorded which). The receptors here all came from a man aged 18-30 years who had mild COVID-19 (a few samples of this study predate the infection). Cell type and time point are not known.

This clonotype was observed a handful of times. The V and J genes are TRBV18 and TRBJ2-7; D tentatively reads TRBD1 or TRBD2 (6 bases each). V shed 3 bases and J shed 6 bases, with 21 bases lying between them. The CDR3 runs 16 residues. The germline CDR1 and CDR2 sequences are KGHSH and LQKENI. CDR3: CASSPRQGRGGREQYV. DNA for the CDR3: TGTGCCAGCTCACCCCGGCAGGGGCGGGGCGGCCGCGAGCAGTACGTC.

This clonotype has ten or more counts. J is TRBJ2-4 and V is TRBV5-1; the D gene is possibly TRBD1 (5 bases). Germline-derived CDR1 and CDR2 are SGHRS and YFSETQ. There are 14 residues in the CDR3. V lost 1 base to trimming and J lost 6 bases, with 11 bases between them. The CDR3 sequence: CASSLTLGANIQYF. The CDR3 nucleotides are TGCGCCAGCAGCTTGACCCTAGGGGCAAACATTCAGTACTTC.

This clonotype was seen many times. V gene TRBV21-1 combines with J gene TRBJ2-7. TRBV21-1 is a pseudogene locus. The CDR3 has 16 amino acids. CDR3 bases: TGTGCCAGCAGCCCTCTTGGGCAGGACAGGTCCTACGAGCAGTACGTC. Amino acids: CASSPLGQDRSYEQYV.

The chain employs TRBV3-1 and TRBJ2-3, with 7 bases matching TRBD1. V shed 0 bases, J shed 1 base, and the junction held 7 bases outside the gene matches. Germline-derived CDR1 and CDR2 are LGHDT and YNNKEL (reference sequence). The CDR3 runs 17 residues. CDR3 coding DNA: TGTGCCAGCAGCCAAGAACGGGACAGACTTCGCACAGATACGCAGTATTTT. Translated, it gives CASSQERDRLRTDTQYF.

This chain links TRBV12-3 or TRBV12-4 with TRBJ1-1; perhaps TRBD1 as D (5 bases). Trimming took 6 bases from V and 1 from J, leaving 12 bases between them. This CDR3 is built from 14 residues. This chain's CDR3 is CASSLRGENTEAFF. As DNA, the CDR3 is TGTGCCAGCAGCCTTAGAGGGGAGAACACTGAAGCTTTCTTT.